This TCR beta chain was sequenced for a study of graft-versus-host responses after intestinal transplantation. The table came from immunoSEQ multiplex PCR; TCRdb's copy has only in-frame clones and leaves some out. The sample holds fewer than 110,000 clones, roughly 87% seen once. The CDR3 runs 16 residues. V shed 4 bases, J shed 6 bases, and the junction held 11 bases outside the gene matches. CDR1 and CDR2 from the germline V gene are MGHDK and SYGVNS. Remarks on this clone: The antigen remains undetermined.

This chain uses TRBV25-1 with TRBJ1-4, with 7 bases identical to TRBD1. The sequence derives from a human donor who was the organ donor for an intestinal transplant. Here the sequenced sample was unstimulated CD4+ T cells sorted from spleen or lymph node cells, taken before transplant. CDR3 in DNA: TGTGCCAGCAGTGGACAGGGAGTATGGGGTCATGAAAAACTGTTTTTT. It codes for CASSGQGVWGHEKLFF.